What follows describes a single T cell receptor (beta chain). Germline V gene lookup returns CDR1 SEHNR and CDR2 FQNEAQ (reference sequence). There are 14 residues in the CDR3. With 5 bases removed from V and 8 bases from J, the gap between germline ends came to 16 bases. The sample comes from a study of blood T cell repertoires in COVID-19. Overall study context: The samples span acute and convalescent COVID-19 from the United States, Italy and Spain. T cells, B-cell-depleted T cells, or PBMCs supplied cDNA or gDNA.

Per the study methods: It was from reference gene primer amplification that nucleated cell counts were estimated. Assay: immunoSEQ multiplex PCR; the TCRdb copy retains only in-frame clones and omits some. V, J and clone size were drawn from that table, and D and trimming were deduced from the DNA. The table records some 200,000 clones, 80% to 90% of them present only once. Sequencing was done on a sample of PBMCs or T cells enriched from blood (not recorded which). This receptor was obtained from a man between 18 and 35 years old with acute COVID-19. The chain joins TRBV7-9 to TRBJ2-1; tentative D call: TRBD2 (5 bases). The CDR3 DNA sequence: TGTGCCAGCAGCGTTAGCGAGGCTCCGGATGAGCAGTTCTTC. As protein: CASSVSEAPDEQFF. Based on the CDR3 plus reference TRBV7-9 and TRBJ2-1, the full variable domain is DTGVSQNPRHKITKRGQNVTFRCDPISEHNRLYWYRQTLGQGPEFLTYFQNEAQLEKSRLLSDRFSAERPKGSFSTLEIQRTEQGDSAMYLCASSVSEAPDEQFFGPGTRLTVL.